This T cell receptor beta chain was observed in a study of blood T cell repertoires in COVID-19. The CDR3 is made up of 15 amino acids. Germline CDR1 and CDR2: SGHDT and YYEEEE. V dropped 3 bases and J dropped 2 bases, with 15 bases sitting between them. Produced via immunoSEQ multiplex PCR; TCRdb's table is partial and in-frame only. Of just over 300,000 clones in the sample, around 90% are singletons; the top ten hold more than 8.5%. The sample consisted of PBMCs or T cells enriched from blood (not recorded which). The sequence came from a woman younger than 35 who had recovered from COVID-19. The rearrangement uses TRBV5-6 and TRBJ2-7; tentative D call: TRBD1 (6 bases). CDR3 DNA: TGTGCCAGCAGCTCATATGCTGGGGGCCCCTACGAGCAGTACTTC. Protein sequence: CASSSYAGGPYEQYF.